Sequencing of this TCR beta chain was carried out in a study of blood T cells in healthy people across ages. General study results and limits: As age increased, TCR beta diversity per million T cells fell in a roughly linear fashion. Because sorting was not performed, PBMCs prevented conclusive naive versus antigen-experienced comparison.

In regard to this clonotype: Its antigen is still unknown.

A sample-barcoded 5' primer and a J-beta primer mix were used in a second PCR of about 7 to 12 cycles. Each of the cDNA molecules was tagged by a template-switch adaptor with 12 random nucleotides. Each CDR3 protein gets one entry after TCRdb re-called the 5' RACE reads with MiXCR. The sample gives about 1,500,000 distinct CDR3 sequences, around 39% of which show up once; less than 8% is in the top ten. Sequences were obtained from blood. The receptor was derived from a woman younger than 30 in good health.

For the CDR3, the DNA is TGCGCCAGCAGCCAAGTAAAAGGGGCGGATCAGCCCCAGCATTTT. Translation gives CASSQVKGADQPQHF. The chain employs TRBV4-1 and TRBJ1-5; weak D call: TRBD1 (5 bases). CDR3 length equals 15 residues. Trimming cost V 1 base and J 5 bases, with 12 bases left between them. The V gene's germline CDR1 is MGHRA and CDR2 YSYEKL.